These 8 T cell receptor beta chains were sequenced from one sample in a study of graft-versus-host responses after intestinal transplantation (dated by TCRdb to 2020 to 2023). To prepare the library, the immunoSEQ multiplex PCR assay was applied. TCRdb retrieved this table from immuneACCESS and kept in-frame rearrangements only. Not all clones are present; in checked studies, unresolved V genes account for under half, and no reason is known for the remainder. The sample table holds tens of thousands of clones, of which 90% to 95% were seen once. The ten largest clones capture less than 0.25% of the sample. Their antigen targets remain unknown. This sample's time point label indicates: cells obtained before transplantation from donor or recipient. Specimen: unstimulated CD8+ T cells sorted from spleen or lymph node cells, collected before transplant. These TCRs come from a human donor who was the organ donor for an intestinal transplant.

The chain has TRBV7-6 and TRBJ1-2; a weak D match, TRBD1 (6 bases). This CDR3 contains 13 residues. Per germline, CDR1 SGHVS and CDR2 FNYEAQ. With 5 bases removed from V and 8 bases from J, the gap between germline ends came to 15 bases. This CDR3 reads CASSPGGARGYTF. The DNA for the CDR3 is TGTGCCAGCAGCCCTGGGGGGGCGCGGGGCTACACCTTC.

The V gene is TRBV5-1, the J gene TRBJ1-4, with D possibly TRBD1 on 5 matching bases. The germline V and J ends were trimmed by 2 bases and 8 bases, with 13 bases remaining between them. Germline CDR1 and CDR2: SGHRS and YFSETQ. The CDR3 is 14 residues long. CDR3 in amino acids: CASSFLGVQEKLFF. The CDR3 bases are TGCGCCAGCAGCTTCCTAGGGGTTCAAGAAAAACTGTTTTTT. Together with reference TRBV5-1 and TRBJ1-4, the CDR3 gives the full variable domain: KAGVTQTPRYLIKTRGQQVTLSCSPISGHRSVSWYQQTPGQGLQFLFEYFSETQRNKGNFPGRFSGRQFSNSRSEMNVSTLELGDSALYLCASSFLGVQEKLFFGSGTQLSVL.

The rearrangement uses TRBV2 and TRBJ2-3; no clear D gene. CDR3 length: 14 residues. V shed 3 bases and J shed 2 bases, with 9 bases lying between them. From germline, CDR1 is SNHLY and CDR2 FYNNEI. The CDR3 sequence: CASSDGVHTDTQYF. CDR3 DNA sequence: TGTGCCAGCAGTGACGGAGTCCACACAGATACGCAGTATTTT.

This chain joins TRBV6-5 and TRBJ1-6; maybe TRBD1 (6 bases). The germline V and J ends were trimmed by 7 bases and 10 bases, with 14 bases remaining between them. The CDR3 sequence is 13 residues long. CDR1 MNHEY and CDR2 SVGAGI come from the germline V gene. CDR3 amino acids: CASTDWGRSPLHF. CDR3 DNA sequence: TGTGCCAGCACCGACTGGGGGCGATCACCCCTCCACTTT.

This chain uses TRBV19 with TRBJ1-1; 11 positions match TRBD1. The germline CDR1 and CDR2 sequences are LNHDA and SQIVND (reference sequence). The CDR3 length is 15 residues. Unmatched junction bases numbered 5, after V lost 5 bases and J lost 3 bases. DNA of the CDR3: TGTGCCAGTAGTCCAAGGGACAGGGGGGACACTGAAGCTTTCTTT. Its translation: CASSPRDRGDTEAFF.

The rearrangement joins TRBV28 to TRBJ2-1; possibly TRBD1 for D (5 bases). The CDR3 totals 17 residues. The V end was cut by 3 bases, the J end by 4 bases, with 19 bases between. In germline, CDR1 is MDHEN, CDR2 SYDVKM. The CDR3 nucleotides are TGTGCCAGCAGTTTCCTTCCTTCCCAGGGCTGGTACAATGAGCAGTTCTTC. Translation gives CASSFLPSQGWYNEQFF.

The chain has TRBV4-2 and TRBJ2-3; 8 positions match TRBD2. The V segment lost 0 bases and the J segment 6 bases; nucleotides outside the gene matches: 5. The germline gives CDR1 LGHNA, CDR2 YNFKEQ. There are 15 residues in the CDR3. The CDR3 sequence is CASSQEGRGGDTQYF. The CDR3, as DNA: TGTGCCAGCAGCCAAGAAGGACGGGGGGGGGATACGCAGTATTTT.

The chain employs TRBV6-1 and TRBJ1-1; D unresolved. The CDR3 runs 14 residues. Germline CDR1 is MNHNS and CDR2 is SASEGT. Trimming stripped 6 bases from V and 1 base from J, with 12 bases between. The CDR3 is CASSDRTANTEAFF. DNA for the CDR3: TGTGCCAGCAGCGACCGGACGGCGAACACTGAAGCTTTCTTT.